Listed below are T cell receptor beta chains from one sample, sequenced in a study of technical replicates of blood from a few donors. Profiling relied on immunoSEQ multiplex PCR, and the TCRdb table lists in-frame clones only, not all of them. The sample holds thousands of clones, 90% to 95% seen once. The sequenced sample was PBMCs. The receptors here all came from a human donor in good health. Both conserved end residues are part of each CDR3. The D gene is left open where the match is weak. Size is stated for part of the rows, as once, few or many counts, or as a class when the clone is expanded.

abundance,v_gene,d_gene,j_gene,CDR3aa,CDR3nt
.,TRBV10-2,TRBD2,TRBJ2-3,CASWTSGSGDTQYF,TGCGCCAGCTGGACTAGCGGTTCCGGAGATACGCAGTATTTT
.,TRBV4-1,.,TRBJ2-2,CASSQGWGGGELFF,TGCGCCAGCAGCCAAGGTTGGGGCGGCGGGGAGCTGTTTTTT
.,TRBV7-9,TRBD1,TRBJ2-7,CASSHRQGTTYEQYF,TGTGCCAGCAGCCACCGACAGGGGACGACCTACGAGCAGTACTTC
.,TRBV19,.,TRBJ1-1,CASSLRGYTPGNTEAFF,TGTGCCAGTAGTCTCAGGGGTTATACTCCAGGGAACACTGAAGCTTTCTTT
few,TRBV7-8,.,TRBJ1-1,CASSLVEGINTEAFF,TGTGCCAGCAGCTTAGTGGAGGGAATCAACACTGAAGCTTTCTTT
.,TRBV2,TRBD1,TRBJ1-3,CASGPTGEAGNTIYF,TGTGCCAGCGGACCAACAGGGGAAGCTGGAAACACCATATATTTT
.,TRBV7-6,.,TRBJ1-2,CASSPFEQGTDYTF,TGTGCCAGCAGTCCGTTTGAGCAGGGAACTGACTACACCTTC
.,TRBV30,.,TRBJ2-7,CAWSLSHREYYEQYF,TGTGCCTGGAGTCTTAGTCATCGGGAGTACTACGAGCAGTACTTC
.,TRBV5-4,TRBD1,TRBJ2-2,CASGTDNTGELFF,TGTGCCAGCGGGACAGACAACACCGGGGAGCTGTTTTTT
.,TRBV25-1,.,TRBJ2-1,CASSLTGNNEQFF,TGTGCCAGCAGTCTTACAGGGAACAATGAGCAGTTCTTC
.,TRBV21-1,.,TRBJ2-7,CASSKAKIQGVGYEQYF,TGTGCCAGCAGCAAAGCTAAGATCCAGGGCGTGGGCTACGAGCAGTACTTC
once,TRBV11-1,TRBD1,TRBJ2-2,CASSFPLGQGASNTGELFF,TGTGCCAGCAGCTTCCCCTTAGGACAGGGTGCATCGAACACCGGGGAGCTGTTTTTT
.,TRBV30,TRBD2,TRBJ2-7,CAWSLVAGAGEQYF,TGTGCCTGGAGTTTGGTAGCGGGAGCGGGGGAGCAGTACTTC
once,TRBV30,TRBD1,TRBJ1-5,CAWATGTGAFVSNQPQHF,TGTGCCTGGGCTACCGGGACAGGGGCCTTTGTTAGCAATCAGCCCCAGCATTTT
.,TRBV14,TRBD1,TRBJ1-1,CASGTGLVRDTEAFF,TGTGCCAGCGGGACAGGGTTGGTAAGAGACACTGAAGCTTTCTTT
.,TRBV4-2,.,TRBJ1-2,CASSQAGDYGYTF,TGTGCCAGCAGCCAAGCCGGTGACTATGGCTACACCTTC
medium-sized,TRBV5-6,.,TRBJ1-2,CASSFGGPLIDYTF,TGTGCCAGCAGCTTTGGCGGTCCCCTGATTGACTACACCTTC
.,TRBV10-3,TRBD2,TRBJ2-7,CAISDSPGLAGGSSYEQYF,TGTGCCATCAGCGACTCTCCGGGACTAGCGGGAGGCAGCTCCTACGAGCAGTACTTC
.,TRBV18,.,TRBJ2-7,CASSPGPAGEQYF,TGTGCCAGCTCACCTGGCCCCGCAGGCGAGCAGTACTTC
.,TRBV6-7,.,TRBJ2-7,CASSRHTAGPYEQYF,TGTGCCAGCAGTCGGCATACGGCGGGCCCCTACGAGCAGTACTTC
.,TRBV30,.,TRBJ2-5,CAWSVRVETQYF,TGTGCCTGGAGTGTACGAGTTGAGACCCAGTACTTC
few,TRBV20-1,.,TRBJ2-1,CSARSLTKQFF,TGCAGTGCTAGATCCTTGACTAAGCAGTTCTTC
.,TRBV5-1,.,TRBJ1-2,CASSPGQKTNYGYTF,TGCGCCAGCAGCCCGGGTCAGAAGACTAACTATGGCTACACCTTC
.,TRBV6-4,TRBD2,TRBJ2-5,CARPPLRGGLGETQYF,TGTGCCAGACCCCCACTCCGGGGAGGGTTGGGTGAGACCCAGTACTTC
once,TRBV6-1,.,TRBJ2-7,CASSELRYEQYF,TGTGCCAGCAGTGAACTTAGATACGAGCAGTACTTC
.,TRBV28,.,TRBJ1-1,CASSLRGLNTEAFF,TGTGCCAGCAGTTTACGAGGGTTGAACACTGAAGCTTTCTTT
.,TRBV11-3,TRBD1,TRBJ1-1,CASSVGQGFEAFF,TGTGCCAGCAGCGTCGGACAGGGGTTTGAAGCTTTCTTT
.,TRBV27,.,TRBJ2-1,CASTSGSAYNEQFF,TGTGCCAGCACGTCGGGGTCTGCCTACAATGAGCAGTTCTTC
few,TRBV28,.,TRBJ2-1,CASILTSGYNEQFF,TGTGCCAGCATCTTGACTAGTGGGTACAATGAGCAGTTCTTC
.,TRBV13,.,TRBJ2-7,CASSPSGFSSYEQYF,TGTGCCAGCAGCCCGAGCGGGTTTAGCTCCTACGAGCAGTACTTC
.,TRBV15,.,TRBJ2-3,CATSTPGTDTQYF,TGTGCCACCAGCACGCCAGGCACAGATACGCAGTATTTT
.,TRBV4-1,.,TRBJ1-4,CASSQDGSLLATNEKLFF,TGCGCCAGCAGCCAAGATGGGAGCCTCCTCGCAACTAATGAAAAACTGTTTTTT
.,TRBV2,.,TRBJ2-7,CASITAGTWDYEQYF,TGTGCCAGCATAACGGCTGGGACATGGGATTACGAGCAGTACTTC
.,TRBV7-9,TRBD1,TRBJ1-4,CASSGQSNEKLFF,TGTGCCAGCTCGGGACAGAGTAATGAAAAACTGTTTTTT
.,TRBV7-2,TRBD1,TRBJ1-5,CASSIQGAGRPDQPQHF,TGTGCCAGCAGCATCCAGGGGGCCGGACGCCCCGATCAGCCCCAGCATTTT
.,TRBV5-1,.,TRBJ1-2,CASSPGQSNYGYTF,TGCGCCAGCAGCCCAGGACAGTCTAACTATGGCTACACCTTC
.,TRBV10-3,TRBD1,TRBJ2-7,CAISETEIDRERGNEQYF,TGTGCCATCAGTGAGACGGAAATAGACAGGGAACGCGGCAACGAGCAGTACTTC
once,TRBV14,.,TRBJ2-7,CASSQAGEPYEQYF,TGTGCCAGCAGCCAAGCGGGAGAGCCATACGAGCAGTACTTC
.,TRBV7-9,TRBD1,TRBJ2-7,CASSPQGTVTYEQYF,TGTGCCAGCAGCCCGCAAGGGACAGTAACCTACGAGCAGTACTTC
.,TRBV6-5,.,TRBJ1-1,CASSLDRNTEAFF,TGTGCCAGCAGTTTGGACAGGAACACTGAAGCTTTCTTT
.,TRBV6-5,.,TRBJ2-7,CASSLSFSSYEQYF,TGTGCCAGCAGTCTGTCTTTTAGCTCCTACGAGCAGTACTTC
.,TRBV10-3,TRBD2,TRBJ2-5,CAINTGTGTSGRETQYF,TGTGCCATCAATACCGGGACAGGGACTAGCGGGAGGGAGACCCAGTACTTC
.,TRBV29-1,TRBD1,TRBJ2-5,CSVEETGAWETQYF,TGCAGCGTTGAGGAGACAGGGGCCTGGGAGACCCAGTACTTC
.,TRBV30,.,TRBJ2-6,CACPLAGASSGANVLTF,TGTGCCTGCCCCCTGGCAGGGGCAAGCTCTGGGGCCAACGTCCTGACTTTC
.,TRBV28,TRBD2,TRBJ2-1,CASSRPGLAGGRKNEQFF,TGTGCCAGCAGTCGGCCGGGACTAGCGGGAGGTAGAAAGAATGAGCAGTTCTTC
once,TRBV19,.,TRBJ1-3,CASKDSRQPHSGNTIYF,TGTGCCAGTAAGGACAGCCGTCAACCCCACTCTGGAAACACCATATATTTT
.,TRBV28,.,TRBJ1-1,CASSPGYNTEAFF,TGTGCCAGCAGTCCCGGGTATAACACTGAAGCTTTCTTT
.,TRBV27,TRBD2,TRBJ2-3,CASSFGGRAADTQYF,TGTGCCAGCAGTTTTGGCGGGAGGGCCGCAGATACGCAGTATTTT
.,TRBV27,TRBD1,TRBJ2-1,CASSFQGAWEQFF,TGTGCCAGCAGTTTCCAGGGGGCTTGGGAGCAGTTCTTC
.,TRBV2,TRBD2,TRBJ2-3,CASSSGGGRTDTQYF,TGTGCCAGCAGCTCAGGAGGCGGGAGAACAGATACGCAGTATTTT
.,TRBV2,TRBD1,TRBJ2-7,CASRGGQVSYEQYF,TGTGCCAGCAGGGGGGGACAGGTGTCCTACGAGCAGTACTTC
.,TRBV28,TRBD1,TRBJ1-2,CASRTGVRSYGYTF,TGTGCCAGCAGAACAGGGGTAAGGTCCTATGGCTACACCTTC
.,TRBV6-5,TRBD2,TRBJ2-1,CASSRLGGSHNEQFF,TGTGCCAGCAGCCGACTGGGCGGGAGCCACAATGAGCAGTTCTTC